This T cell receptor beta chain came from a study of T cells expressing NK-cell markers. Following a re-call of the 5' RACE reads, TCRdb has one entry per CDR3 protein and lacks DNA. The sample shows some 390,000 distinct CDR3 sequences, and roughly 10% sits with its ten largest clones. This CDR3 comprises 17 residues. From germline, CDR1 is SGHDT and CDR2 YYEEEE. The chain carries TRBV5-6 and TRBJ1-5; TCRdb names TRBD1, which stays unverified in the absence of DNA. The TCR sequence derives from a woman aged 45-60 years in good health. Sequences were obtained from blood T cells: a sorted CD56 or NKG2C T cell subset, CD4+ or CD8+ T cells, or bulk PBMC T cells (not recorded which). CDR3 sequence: CASSQRGQILSNQPQHF.